This T cell receptor (beta chain) came from a study of tumor-infiltrating lymphocytes in primary liver carcinoma. Trimming cost V 9 bases and J 4 bases, with 15 bases left between them. The CDR3 length is 14 residues. Germline lookup yields CDR1 MNHNS and CDR2 SASEGT. Total RNA amounting to approximately 460 ng was the source from which TCR beta cDNA was made with a constant-region primer. A slightly modified ARM-PCR protocol with three nested multiplex PCR rounds produced these TCR beta libraries. The first two PCR rounds, roughly 9 cycles each, used TRBV1-TRBV30 forward primers and a C-beta reverse primer. TCRdb itself ran the multiplex PCR reads through MiXCR, one entry per CDR3 protein. The data hold some 320,000 distinct CDR3 sequences, with 65% observed a single time. Regarding this clonotype: A much larger clonotype is one base distant, so this may be a read error. Because it lacks the conserved phenylalanine or tryptophan at the end, this CDR3 is likely a read error.

Blood RNA came from unsorted whole blood; germline DNA was also extracted. Researchers reported drawing about 3.9 milliliters of peripheral blood before surgery. V usage is TRBV6-1 and J usage is TRBJ2-2, with D unclear. Sequencing was performed on peripheral blood. This receptor was obtained from a man aged 40-49 years with primary liver carcinoma and hepatitis B virus infection. The CDR3 DNA reads as TGTGCCAGTAAGAGTCCAGCCAGCACCGGGGAGCTGTTTGTT. Protein: CASKSPASTGELFV.